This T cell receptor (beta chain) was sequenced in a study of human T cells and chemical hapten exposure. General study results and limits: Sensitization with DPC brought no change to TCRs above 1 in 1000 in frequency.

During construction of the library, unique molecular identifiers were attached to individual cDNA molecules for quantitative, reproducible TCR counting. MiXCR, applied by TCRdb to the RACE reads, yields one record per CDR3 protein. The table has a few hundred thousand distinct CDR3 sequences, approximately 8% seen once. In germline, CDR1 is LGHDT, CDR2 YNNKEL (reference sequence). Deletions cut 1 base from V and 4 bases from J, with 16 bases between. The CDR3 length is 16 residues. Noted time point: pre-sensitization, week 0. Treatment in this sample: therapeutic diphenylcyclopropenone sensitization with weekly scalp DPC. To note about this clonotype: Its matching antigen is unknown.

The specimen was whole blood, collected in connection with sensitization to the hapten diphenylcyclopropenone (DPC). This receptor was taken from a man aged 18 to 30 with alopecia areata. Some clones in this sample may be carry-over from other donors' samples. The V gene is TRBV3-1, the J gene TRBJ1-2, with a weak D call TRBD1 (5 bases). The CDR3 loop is CASSQVGAGRGYGYTF. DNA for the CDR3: TGTGCCAGCAGCCAAGTAGGGGCAGGCAGAGGCTATGGCTACACCTTC.